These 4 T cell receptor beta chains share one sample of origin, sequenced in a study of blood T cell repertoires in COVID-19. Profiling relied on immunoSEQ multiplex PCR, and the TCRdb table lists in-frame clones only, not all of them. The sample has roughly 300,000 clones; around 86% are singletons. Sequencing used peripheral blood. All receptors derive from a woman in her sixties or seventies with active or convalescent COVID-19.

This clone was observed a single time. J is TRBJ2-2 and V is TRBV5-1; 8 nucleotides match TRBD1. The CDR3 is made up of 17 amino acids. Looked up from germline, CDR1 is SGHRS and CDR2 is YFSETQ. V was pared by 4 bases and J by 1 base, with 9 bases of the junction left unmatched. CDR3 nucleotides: TGCGCCAGCAGCCGGCCTGCCGGGACAGGGAACACCGGGGAGCTGTTTTTT. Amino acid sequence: CASSRPAGTGNTGELFF.

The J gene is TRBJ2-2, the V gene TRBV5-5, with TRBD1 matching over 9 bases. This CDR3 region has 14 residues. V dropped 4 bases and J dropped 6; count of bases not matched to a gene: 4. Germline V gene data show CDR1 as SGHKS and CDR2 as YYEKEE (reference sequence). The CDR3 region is CASSGTGSPGELFF. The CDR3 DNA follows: TGTGCCAGCAGCGGGACAGGGTCCCCCGGGGAGCTGTTTTTT.

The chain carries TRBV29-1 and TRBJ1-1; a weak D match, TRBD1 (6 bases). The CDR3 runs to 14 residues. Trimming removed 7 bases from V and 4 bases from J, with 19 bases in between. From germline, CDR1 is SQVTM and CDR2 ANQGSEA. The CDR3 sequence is CSASGAGAGTEAFF. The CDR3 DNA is TGCAGCGCCTCCGGAGCGGGGGCGGGCACTGAAGCTTTCTTT.

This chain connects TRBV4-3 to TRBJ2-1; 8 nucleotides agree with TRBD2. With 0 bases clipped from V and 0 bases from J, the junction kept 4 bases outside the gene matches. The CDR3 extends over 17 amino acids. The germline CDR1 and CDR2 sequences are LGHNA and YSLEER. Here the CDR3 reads CASSQEAGAFSYNEQFF. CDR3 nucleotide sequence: TGCGCCAGCAGCCAAGAAGCGGGGGCTTTCTCCTACAATGAGCAGTTCTTC.